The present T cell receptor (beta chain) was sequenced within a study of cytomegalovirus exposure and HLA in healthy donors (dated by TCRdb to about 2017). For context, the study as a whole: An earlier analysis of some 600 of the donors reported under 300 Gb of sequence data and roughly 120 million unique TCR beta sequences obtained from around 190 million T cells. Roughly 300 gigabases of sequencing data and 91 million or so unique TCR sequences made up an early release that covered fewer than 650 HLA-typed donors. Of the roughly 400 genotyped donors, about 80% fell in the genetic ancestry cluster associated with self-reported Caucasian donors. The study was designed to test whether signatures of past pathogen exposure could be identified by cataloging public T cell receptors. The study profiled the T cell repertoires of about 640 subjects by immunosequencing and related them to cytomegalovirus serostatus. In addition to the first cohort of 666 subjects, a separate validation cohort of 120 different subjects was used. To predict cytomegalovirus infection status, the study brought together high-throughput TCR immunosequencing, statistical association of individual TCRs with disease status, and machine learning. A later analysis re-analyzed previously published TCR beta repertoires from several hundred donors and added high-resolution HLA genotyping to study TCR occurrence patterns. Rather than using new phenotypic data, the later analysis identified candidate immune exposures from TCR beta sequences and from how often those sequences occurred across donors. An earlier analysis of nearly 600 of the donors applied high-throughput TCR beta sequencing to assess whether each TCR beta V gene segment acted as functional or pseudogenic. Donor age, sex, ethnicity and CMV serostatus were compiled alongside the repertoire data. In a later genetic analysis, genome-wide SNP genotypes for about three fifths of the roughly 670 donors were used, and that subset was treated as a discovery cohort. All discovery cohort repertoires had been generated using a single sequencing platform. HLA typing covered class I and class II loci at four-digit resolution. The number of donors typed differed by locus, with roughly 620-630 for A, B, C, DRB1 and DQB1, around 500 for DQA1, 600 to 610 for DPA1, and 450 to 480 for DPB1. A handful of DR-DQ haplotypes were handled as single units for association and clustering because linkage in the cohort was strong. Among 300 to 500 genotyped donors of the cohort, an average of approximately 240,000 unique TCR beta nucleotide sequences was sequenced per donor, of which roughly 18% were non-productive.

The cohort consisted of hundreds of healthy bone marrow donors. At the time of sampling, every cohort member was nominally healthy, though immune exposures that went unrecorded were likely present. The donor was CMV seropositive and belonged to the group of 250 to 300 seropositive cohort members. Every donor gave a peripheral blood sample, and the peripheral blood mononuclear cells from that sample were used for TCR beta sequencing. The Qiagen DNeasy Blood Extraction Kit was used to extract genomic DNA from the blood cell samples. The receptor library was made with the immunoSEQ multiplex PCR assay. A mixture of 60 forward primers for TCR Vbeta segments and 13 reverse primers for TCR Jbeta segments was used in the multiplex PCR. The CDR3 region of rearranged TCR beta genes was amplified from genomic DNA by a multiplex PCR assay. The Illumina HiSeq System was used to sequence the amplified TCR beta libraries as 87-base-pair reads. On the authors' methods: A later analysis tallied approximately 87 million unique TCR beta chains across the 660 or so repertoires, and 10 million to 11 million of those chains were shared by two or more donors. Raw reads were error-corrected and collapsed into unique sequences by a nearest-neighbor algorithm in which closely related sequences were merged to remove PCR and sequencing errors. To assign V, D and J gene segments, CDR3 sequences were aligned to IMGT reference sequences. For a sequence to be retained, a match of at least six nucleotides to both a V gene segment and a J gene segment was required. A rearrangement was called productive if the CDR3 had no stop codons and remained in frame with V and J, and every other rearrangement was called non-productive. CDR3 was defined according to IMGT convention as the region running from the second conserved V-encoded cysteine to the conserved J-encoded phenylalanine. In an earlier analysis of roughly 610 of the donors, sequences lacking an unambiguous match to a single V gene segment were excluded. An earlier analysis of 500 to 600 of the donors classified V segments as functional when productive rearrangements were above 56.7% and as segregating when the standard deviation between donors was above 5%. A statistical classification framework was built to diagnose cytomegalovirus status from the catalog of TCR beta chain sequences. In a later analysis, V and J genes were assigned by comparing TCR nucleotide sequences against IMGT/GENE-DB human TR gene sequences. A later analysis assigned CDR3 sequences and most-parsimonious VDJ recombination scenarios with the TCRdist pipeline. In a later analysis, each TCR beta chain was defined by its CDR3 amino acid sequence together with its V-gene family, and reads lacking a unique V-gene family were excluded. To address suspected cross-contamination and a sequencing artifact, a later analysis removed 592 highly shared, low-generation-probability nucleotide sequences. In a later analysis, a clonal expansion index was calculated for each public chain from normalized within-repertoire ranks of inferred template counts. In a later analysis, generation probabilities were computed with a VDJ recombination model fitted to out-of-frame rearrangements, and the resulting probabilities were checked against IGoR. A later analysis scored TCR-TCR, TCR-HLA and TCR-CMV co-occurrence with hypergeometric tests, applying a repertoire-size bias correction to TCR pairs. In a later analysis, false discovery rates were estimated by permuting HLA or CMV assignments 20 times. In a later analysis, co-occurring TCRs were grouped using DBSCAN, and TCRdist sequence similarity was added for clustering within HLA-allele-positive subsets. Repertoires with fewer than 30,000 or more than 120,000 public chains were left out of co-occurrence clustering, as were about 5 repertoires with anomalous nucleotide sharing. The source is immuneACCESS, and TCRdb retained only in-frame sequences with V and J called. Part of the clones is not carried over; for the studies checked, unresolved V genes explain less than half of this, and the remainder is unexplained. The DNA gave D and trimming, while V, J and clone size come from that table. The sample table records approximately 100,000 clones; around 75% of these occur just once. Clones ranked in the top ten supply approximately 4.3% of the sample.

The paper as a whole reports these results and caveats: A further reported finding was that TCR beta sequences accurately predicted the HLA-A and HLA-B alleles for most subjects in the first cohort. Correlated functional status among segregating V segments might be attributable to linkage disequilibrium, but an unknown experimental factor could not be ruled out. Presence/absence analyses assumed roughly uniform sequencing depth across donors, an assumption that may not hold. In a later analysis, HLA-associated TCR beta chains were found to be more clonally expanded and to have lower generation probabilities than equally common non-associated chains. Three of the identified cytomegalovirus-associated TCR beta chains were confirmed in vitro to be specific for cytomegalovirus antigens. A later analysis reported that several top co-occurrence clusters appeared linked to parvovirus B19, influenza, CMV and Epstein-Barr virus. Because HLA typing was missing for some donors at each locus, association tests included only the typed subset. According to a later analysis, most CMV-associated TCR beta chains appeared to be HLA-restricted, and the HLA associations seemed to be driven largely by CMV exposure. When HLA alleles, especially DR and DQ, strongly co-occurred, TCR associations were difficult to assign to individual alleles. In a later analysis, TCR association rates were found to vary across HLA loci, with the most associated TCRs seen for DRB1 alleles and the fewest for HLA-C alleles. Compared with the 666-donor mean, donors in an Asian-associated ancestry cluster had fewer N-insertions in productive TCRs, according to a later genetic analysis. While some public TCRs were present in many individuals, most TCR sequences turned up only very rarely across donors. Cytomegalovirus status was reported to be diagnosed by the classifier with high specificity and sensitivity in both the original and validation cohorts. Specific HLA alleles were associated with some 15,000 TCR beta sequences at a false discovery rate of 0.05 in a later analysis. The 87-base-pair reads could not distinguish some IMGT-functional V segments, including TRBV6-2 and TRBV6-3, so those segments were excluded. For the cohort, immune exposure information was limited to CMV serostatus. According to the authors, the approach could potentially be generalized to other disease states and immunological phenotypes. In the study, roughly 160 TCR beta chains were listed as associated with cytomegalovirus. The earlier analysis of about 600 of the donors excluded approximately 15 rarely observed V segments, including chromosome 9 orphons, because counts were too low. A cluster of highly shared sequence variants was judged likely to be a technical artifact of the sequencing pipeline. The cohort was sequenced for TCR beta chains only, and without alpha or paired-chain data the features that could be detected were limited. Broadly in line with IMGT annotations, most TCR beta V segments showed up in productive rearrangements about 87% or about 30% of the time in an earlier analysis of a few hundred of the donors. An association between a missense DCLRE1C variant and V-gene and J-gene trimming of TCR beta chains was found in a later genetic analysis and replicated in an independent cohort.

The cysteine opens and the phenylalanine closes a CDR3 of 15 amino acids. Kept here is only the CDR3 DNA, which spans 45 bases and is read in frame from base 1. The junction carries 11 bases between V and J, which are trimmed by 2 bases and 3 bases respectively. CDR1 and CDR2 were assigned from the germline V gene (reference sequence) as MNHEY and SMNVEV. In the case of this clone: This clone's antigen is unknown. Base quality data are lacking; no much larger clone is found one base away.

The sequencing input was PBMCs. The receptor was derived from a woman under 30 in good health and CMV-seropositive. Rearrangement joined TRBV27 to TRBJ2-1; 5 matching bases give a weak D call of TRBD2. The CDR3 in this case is CASSLRAAVYNEQFF. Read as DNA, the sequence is TGTGCCAGCAGTTTAAGGGCAGCGGTCTACAATGAGCAGTTCTTC.